The rows below give T cell receptor beta chains drawn from one sample of a study of blood T cell repertoires in COVID-19. Generated by immunoSEQ multiplex PCR, the TCRdb table keeps only in-frame clones and is missing some. The profile shows about 82,000 clones, around 82% of them singletons. The sequencing sample was made of peripheral blood. The receptors shown here come from a woman aged 60-75 years with acute or convalescent COVID-19. The CDR3 runs from the conserved cysteine through the conserved F or W. The order of the fields is D gene, J gene, V gene, clone size, CDR3 DNA, CDR3 protein. A D gene is named only where the DNA matches it firmly. The size of a clone is reported for some rows only, either as once, few or many, or as a class for expanded clones.

TRBD2	TRBJ2-5	TRBV4-1	once	TGCGCCAGCAGCCAAGATATCGGATGGGCGGGGGTACTCCAAGAGACCCAGTACTTC	CASSQDIGWAGVLQETQYF
.	TRBJ1-5	TRBV5-1	medium-sized	TGCGCCAGCAGCCCGGGGGGGGTCGAGCCCCAGCATTTT	CASSPGGVEPQHF
TRBD2	TRBJ2-1	TRBV5-3	.	TGTGCCAGAAGCCCCTGCCCCACTAGCGGGGGAAGTTCCGAGCAGTTCTTC	CARSPCPTSGGSSEQFF
TRBD1	TRBJ2-7	TRBV30	.	TGTGCCTGGAGTGTACAGGGGGTCGCGTACTTC	CAWSVQGVAYF
.	TRBJ1-1	TRBV23-1	.	TGCGCCAGCAGACGTGCAAGATTACAGGGCACTGAAGCTTTCTTT	CASRRARLQGTEAFF
.	TRBJ2-1	TRBV24-1	.	TGTGCCACCAGTGATCCCGCAGGGAGGCATGAGCAGTTCTTC	CATSDPAGRHEQFF
.	TRBJ1-1	TRBV19	.	TGTGCCAGTAGTATGTACAGCCCGGGGACTGAAGCTTTCTTT	CASSMYSPGTEAFF
.	TRBJ2-7	TRBV7-9	.	TGTGCCAGCAGCACCGGGGGCTACGAGCAGTACTTC	CASSTGGYEQYF
TRBD1	TRBJ1-5	TRBV10-3	.	TGTGCCATCAGTGAGGGCAGGGGGAGCAATCAGCCCCAGCATTTT	CAISEGRGSNQPQHF
.	TRBJ1-6	TRBV5-6	.	TGTGCCAGCAGCGCGACCATTGCGGATTCACCCCTCCACTTT	CASSATIADSPLHF
TRBD2	TRBJ2-7	TRBV5-5	.	TGTGCCAGCAGCTTGGCCGAACTAGCGGGGTCCTACGAGCAGTACTTC	CASSLAELAGSYEQYF
TRBD1	TRBJ2-7	TRBV11-2	.	TGTGCCAGCAGCTCCTGGGACAGCGAGCAGTACTTC	CASSSWDSEQYF
.	TRBJ2-7	TRBV30	.	TGTGCCTGGAGTGTAAGAGGCCTCACTGACGAGCAGTACTTC	CAWSVRGLTDEQYF